This TCR beta chain is from a study of blood T cell repertoires in COVID-19. Study as a whole: From the United States, Italy and Spain came samples of acute and convalescent COVID-19. The cDNA or gDNA used as material had been derived from T cells, B-cell-depleted T cells, or PBMCs.

Libraries were prepared by immunoSEQ multiplex PCR; TCRdb keeps only in-frame clonotypes and omits some of them. The sample lists just over 650,000 clones; around 90% were seen once. V lost 1 base and J lost 8, with 19 bases in between. The CDR3 runs 16 residues. Germline loops: CDR1 SNHLY, CDR2 FYNNEI. Source material: peripheral blood. The receptor comes from a woman between 18 and 29 years old with acute or convalescent COVID-19. The genes are TRBV2 and TRBJ2-3; D might be TRBD2 (6 bases). In DNA, the CDR3 is TGTGCCAGCAGTGAAGATAGCGGACCGCAGTGGGGTACGCAGTATTTT. Translating it yields CASSEDSGPQWGTQYF. The full variable domain, with the rest looked up from reference TRBV2 and TRBJ2-3, is EPEVTQTPSHQVTQMGQEVILRCVPISNHLYFYWYRQILGQKVEFLVSFYNNEISEKSEIFDDQFSVERPDGSNFTLKIRSTKLEDSAMYFCASSEDSGPQWGTQYFGPGTRLTVL.